This is a list of T cell receptor beta chains from one sample in a study of monozygotic twins with inflammatory bowel disease. Using the 5' RACE reads, TCRdb records one entry per CDR3 protein without DNA. The sample has 330,000 or so distinct CDR3 sequences, and its top ten clones hold around 2%. The specimen was blood. The receptors shown here come from a human donor with ulcerative colitis or Crohn's disease, or a healthy co-twin of an affected twin (not recorded which). CDR3s include the opening cysteine and the closing phenylalanine or tryptophan.

j_gene | v_gene | CDR3aa
TRBJ2-2 | TRBV5-1 | CASSLSLANTGELFF
TRBJ2-5 | TRBV5-1 | CASSPGTSGIQETQYF
TRBJ2-7 | TRBV7-9 | CANSRDRESYEQYF
TRBJ2-7 | TRBV6-1 | CASSESRGLVYEQYF
TRBJ1-5 | TRBV21-1 | CASSKASEQWSNQPQHF
TRBJ2-1 | TRBV9 | CASSSQVNEQFF
TRBJ1-2 | TRBV6-2/TRBV6-3 | CASRPMGRIYGYTF
TRBJ1-2 | TRBV12-3/TRBV12-4 | CASSRGTGLGYTF
TRBJ1-1 | TRBV7-9 | CASSLETGRVAEAFF
TRBJ1-1 | TRBV11-2 | CASSLNRGRAFF
TRBJ2-7 | TRBV4-1 | CASSQDTDSYEQYF
TRBJ2-7 | TRBV28 | CASSAPRATHYEQYF
TRBJ2-7 | TRBV4-3 | CASSQDRTGVDYEQYF
TRBJ1-2 | TRBV6-1 | CAVLSRDRDYGYTF
TRBJ2-7 | TRBV5-1 | CASSQGHPYEQYF
TRBJ1-1 | TRBV20-1 | CSATGSKGYTEAFF
TRBJ1-1 | TRBV28 | CASSSRQLNTEAFF
TRBJ2-1 | TRBV18 | CASSPGVATYNEQFF
TRBJ2-3 | TRBV4-2 | CASSPRGAGGPQDTQYF
TRBJ2-7 | TRBV5-6 | CASSLSIAGSYEQYF
TRBJ2-3 | TRBV11-3 | CASSSKLAGGPDTQYF
TRBJ1-3 | TRBV5-1 | CASSPTRTGRSGNTIYF
TRBJ2-7 | TRBV28 | CASSPRGNEQYF
TRBJ1-2 | TRBV28 | CASRLGQGGYGYTF
TRBJ1-6 | TRBV20-1 | CSARATGVHNSPLHF
TRBJ2-1 | TRBV6-1 | CATQGTSVYNEQFF
TRBJ2-7 | TRBV3-1 | CASSRRITSGGAGDEQYF
TRBJ1-2 | TRBV5-4 | CASSLDRADGYTF
TRBJ2-5 | TRBV20-1 | CSASRTTYQETQYF
TRBJ2-5 | TRBV5-6 | CASSSYNTPRETQYF
TRBJ2-4 | TRBV12-3/TRBV12-4 | CASSFGRLAKNIQYF
TRBJ2-6 | TRBV28 | CASSLVGGANVLTF
TRBJ2-4 | TRBV11-2 | CASSLDPSGSVKNIQYF
TRBJ2-1 | TRBV5-1 | CASSLKLAGGNEQFF
TRBJ2-1 | TRBV5-1 | CASSLLPYGDEQFF
TRBJ2-2 | TRBV12-3/TRBV12-4 | CASSPADRGNTGELFF
TRBJ2-6 | TRBV20-1 | CSARAGQANSGANVLTF